Presented here are 29 T cell receptor beta chains from one specimen sequenced in a study of technical replicates of blood from several donors. Profiling relied on immunoSEQ multiplex PCR, and the TCRdb table lists in-frame clones only, not all of them. This table has tens of thousands of clones, just under 97% appearing once. Sequences were obtained from T cells isolated from PBMCs. The receptors stem from a human donor in good health.

The chain couples TRBV11-3 to TRBJ2-4; D possibly corresponds to TRBD1 (6 bases). The CDR3 sequence is 16 residues long. Germline V CDR1 and CDR2: SGHNT, YENEEA. Trimming pared 0 bases from V and 2 bases from J, leaving 11 bases between. CDR3 amino acids: CASSLERGSPKNIQYF. CDR3 DNA sequence: TGTGCCAGCAGCTTAGAGAGGGGGAGTCCCAAAAACATTCAGTACTTC. Looking up the rest from reference TRBV11-3 and TRBJ2-4 gives the full variable domain: EAGVVQSPRYKIIEKKQPVAFWCNPISGHNTLYWYLQNLGQGPELLIRYENEEAVDDSQLPKDRFSAERLKGVDSTLKIQPAELGDSAVYLCASSLERGSPKNIQYFGAGTRLSVL.

In DNA form, the CDR3 reads TGCGCCAGCAGCCCAGACAGGGGACGCGGCACAGATACGCAGTATTTT. Its translation: CASSPDRGRGTDTQYF. The V call is TRBV5-1, the J call TRBJ2-3, with 8 bases aligning to TRBD1. The germline V gene has CDR1 SGHRS and CDR2 YFSETQ. The CDR3 runs 16 residues. The ends lost 4 bases at V and 1 base at J; junction bases unmatched: 8.

CDR3 amino acids: CASSLVGIKSGGRGYNEQFF. The DNA of the CDR3 is TGTGCCAGCAGCTTAGTAGGCATTAAATCGGGGGGGCGAGGCTACAATGAGCAGTTCTTC. The chain recombines TRBV11-3 with TRBJ2-1, with 8 positions matching TRBD2. The germline V gene encodes CDR1 SGHNT and CDR2 YENEEA. This CDR3 has 20 residues. The V gene end was trimmed by 1 base and the J gene end by 3 bases; junction bases not matched to a gene: 17.

The V and J genes are TRBV7-9 and TRBJ2-5; D perhaps matches TRBD1 (7 bases). Germline V CDR1 and CDR2: SEHNR, FQNEAQ (reference sequence). This CDR3 spans 14 amino acids. Trimming stripped 4 bases from V and 2 bases from J, with 11 bases between. The CDR3 DNA reads TGTGCCAGCAGCTCCCCAGGGGGGCAAGAGACCCAGTACTTC. Protein sequence: CASSSPGGQETQYF. Full variable domain (rest looked up from reference TRBV7-9 and TRBJ2-5): DTGVSQNPRHKITKRGQNVTFRCDPISEHNRLYWYRQTLGQGPEFLTYFQNEAQLEKSRLLSDRFSAERPKGSFSTLEIQRTEQGDSAMYLCASSSPGGQETQYFGPGTRLLVL.

The genes are TRBV18 and TRBJ2-4; perhaps TRBD1 as D (6 bases). CDR1 is KGHSH, CDR2 LQKENI, per germline. V gave up 2 bases and J gave up 0 bases, with 11 bases separating them. The CDR3 length is 16 residues. CDR3 sequence (DNA): TGTGCCAGCTCACCAGTGGGGGCCTTAGCCAAAAACATTCAGTACTTC. This codes for CASSPVGALAKNIQYF.

The chain is built from TRBV7-6 and TRBJ2-3; weak D call: TRBD1 (5 bases). The CDR3 spans 15 residues. V lost 5 bases and J lost 5, with 17 bases in between. Germline CDR1 SGHVS, CDR2 FNYEAQ. CDR3 nucleotide sequence: TGTGCCAGCAGCCTTACTCCAGGGTTGGGAGATACGCAGTATTTT. Translation: CASSLTPGLGDTQYF.

This sequence joins TRBV2 and TRBJ2-3; maybe TRBD1 (6 bases). Germline assignment: CDR1 SNHLY and CDR2 FYNNEI. V lost 0 bases, J lost 0 bases, and 13 bases lay in between. This CDR3 region has 17 residues. CDR3 sequence (DNA): TGTGCCAGCAGTGAAGCGCCTACAGGGTACAGCACAGATACGCAGTATTTT. Its translation: CASSEAPTGYSTDTQYF.

V usage is TRBV6-5 and J usage is TRBJ1-2; tentatively, D is TRBD1 (5 bases). Germline V gene sequence: CDR1 MNHEY, CDR2 SVGAGI. This CDR3 region has 15 residues. V lost 2 bases and J lost 3, with 13 bases in between. The CDR3 loop is CASSYPPGRDYGYTF. Written as DNA, the CDR3 is TGTGCCAGCAGTTACCCCCCAGGGCGCGACTATGGCTACACCTTC.

The chain joins TRBV7-9 to TRBJ1-1; D might be TRBD1 (5 bases). The CDR3 has 13 amino acids. The germline V gene encodes CDR1 SEHNR and CDR2 FQNEAQ (reference sequence). Trimming took off 1 base at V and 8 bases at J, with 11 bases between the two ends. The CDR3 region is CASSLDGGREAFF. The CDR3 region has the DNA TGTGCCAGCAGCTTAGACGGGGGACGCGAAGCTTTCTTT.

CDR3 sequence (DNA): TGTGCCAGCAGCTCACAGGGTTTCACTGAAGCTTTCTTT. Translation gives CASSSQGFTEAFF. This chain joins TRBV7-9 and TRBJ1-1, with TRBD1 as a possible D gene (6 bases). V was clipped by 4 bases and J by 4 bases, with 10 bases between them. The CDR3 length is 13 residues. Looked up from germline, CDR1 is SEHNR and CDR2 is FQNEAQ (reference sequence).

This chain connects TRBV19 to TRBJ2-3, with TRBD2 matching over 9 bases. V shed 4 bases, J shed 2 bases, and the junction held 7 bases outside the gene matches. This CDR3 has 16 amino acids. Germline lookup yields CDR1 LNHDA and CDR2 SQIVND (reference sequence). The CDR3 protein is CASSTRLAEYTDTQYF. CDR3 DNA sequence: TGTGCCAGTAGTACAAGACTAGCGGAGTACACAGATACGCAGTATTTT.

The chain joins TRBV4-2 to TRBJ1-2, with TRBD1 matching 9 bases. CDR1 is LGHNA and CDR2 is YNFKEQ in the germline V gene. This CDR3 spans 15 amino acids. The trim removed 1 base at V and 8 bases at J, leaving 8 bases unmatched. For the CDR3, the DNA is TGTGCCAGCAGCCAAGGTTGGACAGGGGCGCGGGGCTACACCTTC. Protein sequence: CASSQGWTGARGYTF.

This chain connects TRBV7-7 to TRBJ2-1; tentative D call: TRBD2 (6 bases). From germline, CDR1 is SSHAT and CDR2 FNYEAQ (reference sequence). V lost 2 bases and J lost 9, with 8 bases in between. This CDR3 is built from 12 residues. CDR3 DNA: TGTGCCAGCAGCTTACTGCGGGGTGAGCAGTTCTTC. As protein: CASSLLRGEQFF.

CDR3 nucleotide sequence: TGTGCCAGCAGTGAGACAGGGTTGGACTATGGCTACACCTTC. It specifies CASSETGLDYGYTF. V is TRBV6-4 and J is TRBJ1-2, with 7 positions matching TRBD1. Trimming took 3 bases from V and 3 from J; bases not matched to a gene: 4. This CDR3 is 14 amino acids long. Germline V gene data show CDR1 as MRHNA and CDR2 as SNTAGT.

This clone is a singleton in its sample. The gene calls are TRBV18 and TRBJ2-7; D unclear. Per the germline V gene, CDR1 is KGHSH and CDR2 is LQKENI. Trimming pared 3 bases from V and 3 bases from J, leaving 12 bases between. This CDR3 spans 14 amino acids. CDR3 region: CASSPSVENYEQYF. The CDR3 coding sequence is TGTGCCAGCTCACCCTCGGTAGAGAACTACGAGCAGTACTTC.

The sample holds one count of this clone. The genes are TRBV28 and TRBJ1-2; D may be TRBD1 (6 bases). Germline V gene data show CDR1 as MDHEN and CDR2 as SYDVKM. The CDR3 consists of 16 residues. V shed 4 bases and J shed 0 bases, with 15 bases lying between them. CDR3: CASSWGGGPSNYGYTF. CDR3 nucleotides: TGTGCCAGCAGTTGGGGCGGGGGGCCTTCTAACTATGGCTACACCTTC.

The rearrangement joins TRBV19 to TRBJ1-5, with 7 positions matching TRBD1. The CDR3 loop spans 15 amino acids. The germline CDR1 and CDR2 sequences are LNHDA and SQIVND (reference sequence). Unmatched junction bases numbered 11, after V lost 3 bases and J lost 9 bases. The CDR3 loop is CASSIVMDRPRPQHF. CDR3 in DNA: TGTGCCAGTAGTATCGTAATGGACAGGCCGCGGCCCCAGCATTTT.

The CDR3 protein is CASSPTGRNSGNTIYF. The CDR3 bases are TGTGCCAGCAGCCCAACCGGGAGGAACTCTGGAAACACCATATATTTT. The chain carries TRBV9 and TRBJ1-3; D not resolved. Germline-derived CDR1 and CDR2 are SGDLS and YYNGEE. The V and J ends lost 4 bases and 0 bases respectively, with 14 bases between them. The length of the CDR3 is 16 residues.

CDR3 protein: CASSYKPGAGYGYTF. The CDR3 DNA reads TGTGCCAGCAGTTATAAACCAGGGGCAGGCTATGGCTACACCTTC. This chain joins TRBV5-4 and TRBJ1-2; the D gene is possibly TRBD1 (6 bases). V dropped 5 bases and J dropped 4 bases, with 18 bases sitting between them. Germline loops: CDR1 SGHNT, CDR2 YYREEE (reference sequence). The CDR3 runs 15 residues.

V is TRBV20-1 and J is TRBJ2-3, with TRBD1 identical over 7 bases. V trimming: 4 bases; J trimming: 5 bases; junction bases outside the gene matches: 0. This CDR3 comprises 11 residues. From germline, CDR1 is DFQATT and CDR2 SNEGSKA (reference sequence). In nucleotides, the CDR3 is TGCAGTGCTAACAGGGGAGATACGCAGTATTTT. This gives the protein CSANRGDTQYF.

The rearrangement links TRBV6-5 to TRBJ2-2; 10 bases agree with TRBD2. The CDR3 is 15 amino acids. V was pared by 5 bases and J by 6 bases, with 6 bases of the junction left unmatched. CDR1 MNHEY and CDR2 SVGAGI come from the germline V gene. CDR3 loop: CASSTEAGGAGELFF. CDR3 DNA sequence: TGTGCCAGCAGTACTGAAGCGGGAGGGGCCGGGGAGCTGTTTTTT.

The rearrangement links TRBV6-5 to TRBJ1-2; D call uncertain. Germline CDR1 reads MNHEY; CDR2 reads SVGAGI. Trimming removed 4 bases at V and 8 bases at J, with 23 bases between. The CDR3 has 16 amino acids. CDR3 DNA sequence: TGTGCCAGCAGTTCCATAACGACTTTGTATAGTCTCGGCTACACCTTC. Amino acid sequence: CASSSITTLYSLGYTF.

The chain is built from TRBV30 and TRBJ1-6, with TRBD1 matching 7 bases. J lost 7 bases, V lost 4 bases, and 10 bases had no gene match. Looked up from germline, CDR1 is GTSNPN and CDR2 is SVGIG (reference sequence). The CDR3 is 15 amino acids. The CDR3 loop reads CAWTLPDRDNSPLHF. CDR3 nucleotides: TGTGCCTGGACCCTCCCCGACAGGGACAATTCACCCCTCCACTTT.

The chain couples TRBV11-2 to TRBJ1-2; D unclear. The V gene lost 2 bases and the J gene lost 5 bases, with 9 bases spanning the gap. CDR1 is SGHAT, CDR2 FQNNGV, per germline. The CDR3 contains 13 residues. CDR3 amino acids: CASSLSPLYGYTF. As DNA, the CDR3 is TGTGCCAGCAGCTTAAGCCCGCTTTATGGCTACACCTTC.

The chain couples TRBV14 to TRBJ1-1; D remains ambiguous. This CDR3 has 13 amino acids. Germline CDR1 reads SGHDN; CDR2 reads FVKESK. Trimming shortened V by 1 base and J by 6 bases, and 9 bases separated the two germline ends. CDR3: CASSQVGGSEAFF. The CDR3 bases are TGTGCCAGCAGCCAAGTCGGAGGGTCTGAAGCTTTCTTT.

This rearrangement joins TRBV7-9 to TRBJ2-5, with 10 bases that match TRBD2. V gave up 0 bases and J gave up 5 bases; unmatched junction bases: 6. Germline values: CDR1 SEHNR, CDR2 FQNEAQ (reference sequence). There are 16 residues in the CDR3. The CDR3 DNA follows: TGTGCCAGCAGCTTAGCGAGCGGGGGGGCCGAGGAGACCCAGTACTTC. Residues: CASSLASGGAEETQYF.

The genes are TRBV15 and TRBJ1-5; D not resolved. Per germline, CDR1 LNHNV and CDR2 YYDKDF (reference sequence). The CDR3 loop spans 15 amino acids. The ends were cut back, 0 bases at V and 1 base at J, with 7 bases in the middle. The chain's CDR3 is CATSREAGSNQPQHF. The CDR3 bases are TGTGCCACCAGCAGAGAAGCGGGCAGCAATCAGCCCCAGCATTTT.

The J gene is TRBJ2-1, the V gene TRBV7-9, with a weak D call TRBD2 (6 bases). Germline values: CDR1 SEHNR, CDR2 FQNEAQ (reference sequence). The CDR3 contains 14 residues. V lost 5 bases and J 4 bases, leaving 12 bases between the germline ends. In DNA, the CDR3 is TGTGCCAGCAGCCCCATAGCGGCTTACAATGAGCAGTTCTTC. This sequence encodes CASSPIAAYNEQFF. Variable domain in full (rest from reference TRBV7-9 and TRBJ2-1): DTGVSQNPRHKITKRGQNVTFRCDPISEHNRLYWYRQTLGQGPEFLTYFQNEAQLEKSRLLSDRFSAERPKGSFSTLEIQRTEQGDSAMYLCASSPIAAYNEQFFGPGTRLTVL.

The chain links TRBV27 to TRBJ2-2; 8 nucleotides align to TRBD1. This CDR3 comprises 16 residues. V lost 2 bases, J lost 4 bases, and 6 bases stayed unmatched. The V gene's germline CDR1 is MNHEY and CDR2 SMNVEV (reference sequence). The CDR3 loop is CASSLAGQGLTGELFF. CDR3 sequence (DNA): TGTGCCAGCAGTTTAGCCGGACAGGGTCTCACCGGGGAGCTGTTTTTT.